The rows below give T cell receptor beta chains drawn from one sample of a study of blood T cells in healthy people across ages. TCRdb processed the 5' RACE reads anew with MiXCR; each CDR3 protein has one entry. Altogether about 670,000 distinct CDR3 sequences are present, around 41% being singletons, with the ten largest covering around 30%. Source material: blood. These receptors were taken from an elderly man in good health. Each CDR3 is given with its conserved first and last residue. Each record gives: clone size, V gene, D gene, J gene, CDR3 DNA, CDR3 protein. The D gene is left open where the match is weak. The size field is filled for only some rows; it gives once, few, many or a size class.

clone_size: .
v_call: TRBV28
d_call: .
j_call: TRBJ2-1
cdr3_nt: TGTGCCAGCTCCTCTGCAGGGGCAGAGGCCAATGAGCAGTTCTTC
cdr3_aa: CASSSAGAEANEQFF

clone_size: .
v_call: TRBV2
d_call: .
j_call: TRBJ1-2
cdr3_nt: TGTGCCAGCTCTGATCAGACTCCTTTATCCTATGGCTACACCTTC
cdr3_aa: CASSDQTPLSYGYTF

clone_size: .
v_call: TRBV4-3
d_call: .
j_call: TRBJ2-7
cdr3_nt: TGCGCCAGCAGCCAAGACTACAGGACCGGCGAGCAGTACTTC
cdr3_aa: CASSQDYRTGEQYF

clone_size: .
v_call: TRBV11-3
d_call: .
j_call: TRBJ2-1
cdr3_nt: TGTGCCAGCAGCTTAGATTCTGGGGAGACCCAGTTCTTC
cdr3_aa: CASSLDSGETQFF

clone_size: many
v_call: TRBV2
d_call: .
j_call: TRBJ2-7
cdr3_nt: TGTGCCAGCACCCCAAATACCGGGACCGGGGAGCAGTACTTC
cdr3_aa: CASTPNTGTGEQYF

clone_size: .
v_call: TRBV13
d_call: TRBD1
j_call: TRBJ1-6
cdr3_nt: TGTGCCAGCAGCTTAGAAGGGACAGGGGGTATCTCCTATAATTCACCCCTCCACTTT
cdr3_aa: CASSLEGTGGISYNSPLHF

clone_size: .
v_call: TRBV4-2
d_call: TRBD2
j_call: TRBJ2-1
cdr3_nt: TGTGCCAGCAGCCAAGCTCTAGCGGGAGGTAGCTCCTACAATGAGCAGTTCTTC
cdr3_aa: CASSQALAGGSSYNEQFF

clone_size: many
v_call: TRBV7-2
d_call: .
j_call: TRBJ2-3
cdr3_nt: TGTGCCAGCAGCTTAGGGCATAGGTCAGCAACAGATACGCAGTATTTT
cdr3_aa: CASSLGHRSATDTQYF

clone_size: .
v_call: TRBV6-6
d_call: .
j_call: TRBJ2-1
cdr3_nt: TGTGCCAGCAGTTACTCCGGTTTTAGCGGAATTTACAATGAGCAGTTCTTC
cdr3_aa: CASSYSGFSGIYNEQFF

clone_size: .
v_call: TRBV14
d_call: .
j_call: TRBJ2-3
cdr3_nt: TGTGCCAGCAGCCCGGGAGATGGGTATTCAGATACGCAGTATTTT
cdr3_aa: CASSPGDGYSDTQYF

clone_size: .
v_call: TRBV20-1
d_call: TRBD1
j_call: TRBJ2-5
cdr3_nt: TGCAGTGCTACCCGACAGGGGGCAAAGACCCAGTACTTC
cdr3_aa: CSATRQGAKTQYF

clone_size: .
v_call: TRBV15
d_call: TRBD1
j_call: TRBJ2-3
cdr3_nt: TGTGCCACCAGCAGAGAAACAGGGGGCGATACGCAGTATTTT
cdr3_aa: CATSRETGGDTQYF

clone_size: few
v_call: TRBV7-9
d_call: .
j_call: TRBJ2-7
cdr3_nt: TGTGCCAGCAACGGAGGGACAGCCTACGAGCAGTACTTC
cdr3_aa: CASNGGTAYEQYF

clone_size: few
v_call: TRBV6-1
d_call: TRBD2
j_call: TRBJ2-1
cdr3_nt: TGTGCCAGCAAGGGACTAGCGGGGTTAAACAATGAGCAGTTCTTC
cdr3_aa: CASKGLAGLNNEQFF

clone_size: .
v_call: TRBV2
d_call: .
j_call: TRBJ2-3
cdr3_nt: TGTGCCAGCGGGACCGGGACCTACACAGATACGCAGTATTTT
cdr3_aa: CASGTGTYTDTQYF

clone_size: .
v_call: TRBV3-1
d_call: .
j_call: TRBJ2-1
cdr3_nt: TGTGCCAGCAGCCAAGATCGTCAGGGACTGAATTACAATGAGCAGTTCTTC
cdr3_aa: CASSQDRQGLNYNEQFF

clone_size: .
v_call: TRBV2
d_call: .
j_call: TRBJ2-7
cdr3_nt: TGTGCCAGCAGTGAGGTAGGGAACGAGCAGTACTTC
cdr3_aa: CASSEVGNEQYF

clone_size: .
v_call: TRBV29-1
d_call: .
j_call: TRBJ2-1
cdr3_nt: TGCAGCGTTTTAGGGGGGAAAGCCTACAATGAGCAGTTCTTC
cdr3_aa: CSVLGGKAYNEQFF

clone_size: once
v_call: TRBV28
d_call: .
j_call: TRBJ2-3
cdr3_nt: TGTGCCAGCAGTTACCCCGGTTCCCGGGGAGCTACGCAGTATTTT
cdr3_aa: CASSYPGSRGATQYF

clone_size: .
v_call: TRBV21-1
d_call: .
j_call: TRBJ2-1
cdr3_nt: TGTGCCAGCAGCTTCCAGGAGGGCTTTTCTCACCGGGATGAGCAGTTCTTC
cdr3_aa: CASSFQEGFSHRDEQFF

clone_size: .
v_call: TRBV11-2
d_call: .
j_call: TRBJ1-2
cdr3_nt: TGTGCCAGCAGCTTAGGACATGCTGTCTACACCTTC
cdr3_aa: CASSLGHAVYTF

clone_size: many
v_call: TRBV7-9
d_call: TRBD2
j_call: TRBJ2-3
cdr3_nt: TGTGCCGGGACTAGCGGGGCTACAGATACGCAGTATTTT
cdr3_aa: CAGTSGATDTQYF

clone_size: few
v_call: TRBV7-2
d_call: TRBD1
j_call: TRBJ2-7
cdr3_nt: TGTGCCAGCAGCCCCTCCCGGGACAGGATCCACGAGCAGTACTTC
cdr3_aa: CASSPSRDRIHEQYF

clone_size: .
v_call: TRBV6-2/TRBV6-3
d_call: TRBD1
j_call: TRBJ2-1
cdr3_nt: TGTGCCAGCAGTAACCGGGACAGAATCTACAATGAGCAGTTCTTC
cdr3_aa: CASSNRDRIYNEQFF

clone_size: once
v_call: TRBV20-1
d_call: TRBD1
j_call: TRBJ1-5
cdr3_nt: TGCAGTGCTATAACGACAGGGGGTGGGCCCCAGCATTTT
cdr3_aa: CSAITTGGGPQHF

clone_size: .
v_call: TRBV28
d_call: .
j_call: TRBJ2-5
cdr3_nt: TGTGCCACTAGAGGGGAGGAAGGACAAGAGACCCAGTACTTC
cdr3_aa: CATRGEEGQETQYF

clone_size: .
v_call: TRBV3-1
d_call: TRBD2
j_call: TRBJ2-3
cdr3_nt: TGTGCCAGCAGCGGATCGGGACTAGCGGGCGGGGGAGATATGCAGTATTTT
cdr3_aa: CASSGSGLAGGGDMQYF

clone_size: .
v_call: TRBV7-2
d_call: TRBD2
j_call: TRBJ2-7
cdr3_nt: TGTGCCAGCAGCTTAGTGCCTAGCGGGAGTCGAGGTTACGAGCAGTACTTC
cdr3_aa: CASSLVPSGSRGYEQYF

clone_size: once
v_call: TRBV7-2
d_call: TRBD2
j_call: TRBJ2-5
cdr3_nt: TGTGCAGGCAGCTTACTAGCGGGACAAGAGACCCAGTACTTC
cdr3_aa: CAGSLLAGQETQYF

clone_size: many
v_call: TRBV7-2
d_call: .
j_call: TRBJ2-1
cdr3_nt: TGTGCCAGCAGCTTAAAGAGGAATGAGCAGTTCTTC
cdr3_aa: CASSLKRNEQFF

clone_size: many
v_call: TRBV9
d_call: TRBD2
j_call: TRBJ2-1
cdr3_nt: TGTGCCAGCAGCTTCACTAGCGGGAGAATGAATGAGCAGTTCTTC
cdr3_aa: CASSFTSGRMNEQFF